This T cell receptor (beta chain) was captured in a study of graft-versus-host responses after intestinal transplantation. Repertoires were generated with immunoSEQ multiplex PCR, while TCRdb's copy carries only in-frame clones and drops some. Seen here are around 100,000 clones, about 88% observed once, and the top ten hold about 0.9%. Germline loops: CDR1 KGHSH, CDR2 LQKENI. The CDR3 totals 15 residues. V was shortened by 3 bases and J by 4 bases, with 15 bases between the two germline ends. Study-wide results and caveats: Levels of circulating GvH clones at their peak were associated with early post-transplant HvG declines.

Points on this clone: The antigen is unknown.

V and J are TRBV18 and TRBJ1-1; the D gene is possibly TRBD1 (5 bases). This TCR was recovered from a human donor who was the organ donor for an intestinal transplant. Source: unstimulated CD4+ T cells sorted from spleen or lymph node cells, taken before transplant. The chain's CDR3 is CASSPGPSTGTEAFF. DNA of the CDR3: TGTGCCAGCTCACCGGGACCATCAACGGGCACTGAAGCTTTCTTT.